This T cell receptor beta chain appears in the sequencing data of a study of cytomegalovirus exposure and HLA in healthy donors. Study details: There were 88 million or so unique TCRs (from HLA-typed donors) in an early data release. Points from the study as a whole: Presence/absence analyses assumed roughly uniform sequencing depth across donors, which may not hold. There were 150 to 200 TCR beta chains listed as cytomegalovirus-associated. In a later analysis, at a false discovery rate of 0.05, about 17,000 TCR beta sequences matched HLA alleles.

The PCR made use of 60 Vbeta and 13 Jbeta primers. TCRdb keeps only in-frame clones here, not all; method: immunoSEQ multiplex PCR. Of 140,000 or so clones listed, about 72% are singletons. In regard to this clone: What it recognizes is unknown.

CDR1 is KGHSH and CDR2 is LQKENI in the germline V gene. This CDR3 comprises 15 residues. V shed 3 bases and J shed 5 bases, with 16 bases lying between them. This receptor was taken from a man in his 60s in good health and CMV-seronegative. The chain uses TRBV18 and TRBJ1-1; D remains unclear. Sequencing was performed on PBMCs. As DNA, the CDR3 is TGTGCCAGCTCACCCCCGACGAGGGCTCGGACTGAAGCTTTCTTT. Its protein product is CASSPPTRARTEAFF.